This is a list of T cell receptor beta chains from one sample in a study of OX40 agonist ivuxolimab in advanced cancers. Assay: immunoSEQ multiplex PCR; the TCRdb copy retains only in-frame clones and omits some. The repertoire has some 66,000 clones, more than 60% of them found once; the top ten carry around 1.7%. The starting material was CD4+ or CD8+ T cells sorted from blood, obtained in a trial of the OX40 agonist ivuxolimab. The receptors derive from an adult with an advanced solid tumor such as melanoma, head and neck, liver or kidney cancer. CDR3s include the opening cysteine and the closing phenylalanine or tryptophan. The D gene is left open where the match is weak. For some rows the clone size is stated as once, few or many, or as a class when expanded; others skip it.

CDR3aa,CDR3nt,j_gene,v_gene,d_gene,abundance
CASSQDAQGVISGAFF,TGTGCCAGCAGCCAAGATGCACAGGGGGTTATATCGGGAGCTTTCTTT,TRBJ1-1,TRBV4-2,TRBD1,-
CASSPLSGAGNTGELFF,TGTGCCAGCTCACCCCTTAGCGGGGCCGGGAACACCGGGGAGCTGTTTTTT,TRBJ2-2,TRBV18,TRBD2,-
CATKGQPTDTQYF,TGTGCCACCAAAGGGCAGCCCACAGATACGCAGTATTTT,TRBJ2-3,TRBV15,-,-
CASSLDRIGGTGYGYTF,TGTGCCAGCAGCTTAGATCGGATAGGGGGCACGGGCTATGGCTACACCTTC,TRBJ1-2,TRBV11-3,TRBD1,few
CASNQEDLGASTDTQYF,TGTGCCAGCAACCAGGAGGATCTGGGGGCTAGCACAGATACGCAGTATTTT,TRBJ2-3,TRBV7-9,-,-
CASTRAGRETQYF,TGTGCCAGCACCAGGGCGGGTCGAGAGACCCAGTACTTC,TRBJ2-5,TRBV7-8,-,-
CASSLSDYRGARETQYF,TGTGCCAGCAGCTTATCAGACTACAGGGGGGCGCGGGAGACCCAGTACTTC,TRBJ2-5,TRBV7-8,TRBD1,-
CASSLAESYEQYF,TGTGCCAGCAGCTTAGCGGAGAGCTACGAGCAGTACTTC,TRBJ2-7,TRBV7-9,-,-
CASSFRPSYEQYF,TGTGCCAGCAGCTTTCGACCGAGCTACGAGCAGTACTTC,TRBJ2-7,TRBV11-1,-,-
CASSLGPQGAPHTEDTQYF,TGCGCCAGCAGCTTGGGACCTCAGGGGGCGCCTCACACCGAGGATACGCAGTATTTT,TRBJ2-3,TRBV5-1,TRBD1,-
CASSLTENEKLFF,TGCGCCAGCAGCTTGACAGAAAATGAAAAACTGTTTTTT,TRBJ1-4,TRBV5-1,-,-
CASSLGGRGQETQYF,TGCGCCAGCAGCTTGGGTGGCAGGGGGCAAGAGACCCAGTACTTC,TRBJ2-5,TRBV5-1,TRBD1,few
CASSRGPGVGPAQHF,TGTGCCAGCAGCCGGGGGCCCGGGGTGGGACCGGCCCAGCATTTT,TRBJ1-5,TRBV5-8,-,-
CSVGEHYGYTF,TGCAGTGTGGGGGAACACTATGGCTACACCTTC,TRBJ1-2,TRBV20-1,-,once
CASSQPLTRDTQYF,TGCGCCAGCAGCCAACCCCTGACTAGAGATACGCAGTATTTT,TRBJ2-3,TRBV4-1,-,once
CATSRDVSGAGARNEQFF,TGTGCCACCAGCAGAGATGTGTCGGGAGCGGGAGCTCGAAATGAGCAGTTCTTC,TRBJ2-1,TRBV15,TRBD2,-
CASSPWGGGSTDTQYF,TGTGCCAGCAGCCCCTGGGGTGGGGGGAGCACAGATACGCAGTATTTT,TRBJ2-3,TRBV7-6,-,-